The 2 T cell receptor beta chains in this list originate from one sample, sequenced in a study of molecular identifiers for immune sequencing clone quantification. TCRdb used MiXCR to reprocess the PCR reads, holding one entry per CDR3 protein. The sample lists a few hundred thousand distinct CDR3 sequences; roughly a fifth were seen once. The sequenced sample consisted of naive CD8+ T cells from blood, with Jurkat cell RNA spiked in. Noted subset: FACS-sorted CD8+CD4-CCR7+CD45RA+ naive T cells. Receptor source: a human donor in good health. Some libraries in this study had Jurkat cell RNA spiked in.

This clonotype was recorded many times. The chain joins TRBV28 to TRBJ2-2; maybe TRBD1 (6 bases). V lost 3 bases to trimming and J lost 6 bases, with 11 bases between them. The CDR3 consists of 14 residues. CDR1 is MDHEN, CDR2 SYDVKM, per germline. The CDR3 DNA follows: TGTGCCAGCAGTTTTACAGGGTCGGCCGGGGAGCTGTTTTTT. This codes for CASSFTGSAGELFF. Complete variable domain (other parts from reference TRBV28 and TRBJ2-2): DVKVTQSSRYLVKRTGEKVFLECVQDMDHENMFWYRQDPGLGLRLIYFSYDVKMKEKGDIPEGYSVSREKKERFSLILESASTNQTSMYLCASSFTGSAGELFFGEGSRLTVL.

This clonotype was seen ten or more times. This rearrangement joins TRBV20-1 to TRBJ2-3; D unclear. This CDR3 is 15 amino acids long. In germline, CDR1 is DFQATT, CDR2 SNEGSKA (reference sequence). V was pared by 0 bases and J by 2 bases, with 12 bases between. The chain's CDR3 is CSARDLDQLTDTQYF. The CDR3 bases are TGCAGTGCTAGAGACCTGGACCAACTCACAGATACGCAGTATTTT.